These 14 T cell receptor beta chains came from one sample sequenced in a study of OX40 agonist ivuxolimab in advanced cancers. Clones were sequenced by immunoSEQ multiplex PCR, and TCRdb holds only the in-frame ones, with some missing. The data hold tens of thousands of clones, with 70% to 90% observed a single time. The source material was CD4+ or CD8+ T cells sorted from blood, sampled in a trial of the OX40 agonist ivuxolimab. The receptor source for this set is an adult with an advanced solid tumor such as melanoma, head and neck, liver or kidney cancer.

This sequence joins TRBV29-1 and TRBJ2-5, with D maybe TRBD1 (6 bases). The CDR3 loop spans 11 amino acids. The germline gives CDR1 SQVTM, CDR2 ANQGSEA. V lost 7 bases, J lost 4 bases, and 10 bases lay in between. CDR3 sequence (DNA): TGCAGCGGGGTACAGGGAGAGACCCAGTACTTC. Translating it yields CSGVQGETQYF.

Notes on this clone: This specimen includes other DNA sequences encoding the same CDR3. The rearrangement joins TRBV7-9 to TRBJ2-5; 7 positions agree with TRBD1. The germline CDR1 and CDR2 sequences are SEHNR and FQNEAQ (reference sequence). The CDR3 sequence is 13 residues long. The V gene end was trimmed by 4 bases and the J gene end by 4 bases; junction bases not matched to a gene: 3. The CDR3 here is CASSSTGRETQYF. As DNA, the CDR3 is TGTGCCAGCAGCTCGACAGGGAGAGAGACCCAGTACTTC. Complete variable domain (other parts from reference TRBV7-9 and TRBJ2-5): DTGVSQNPRHKITKRGQNVTFRCDPISEHNRLYWYRQTLGQGPEFLTYFQNEAQLEKSRLLSDRFSAERPKGSFSTLEIQRTEQGDSAMYLCASSSTGRETQYFGPGTRLLVL.

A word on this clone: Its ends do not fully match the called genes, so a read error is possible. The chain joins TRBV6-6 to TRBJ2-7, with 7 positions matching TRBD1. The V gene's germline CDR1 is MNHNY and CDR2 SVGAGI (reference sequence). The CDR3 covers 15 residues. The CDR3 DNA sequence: TGTACCAGCAGTTCCCAGACAGGGAAGAACTACGAGCAGTACTTC. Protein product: CTSSSQTGKNYEQYF.

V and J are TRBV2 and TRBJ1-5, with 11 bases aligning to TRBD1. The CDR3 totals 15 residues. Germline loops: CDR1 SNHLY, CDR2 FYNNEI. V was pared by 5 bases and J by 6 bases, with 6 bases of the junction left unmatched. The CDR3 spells CASSMDRGRSQPQHF. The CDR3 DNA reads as TGTGCCAGCAGTATGGACAGGGGGCGCTCTCAGCCCCAGCATTTT.

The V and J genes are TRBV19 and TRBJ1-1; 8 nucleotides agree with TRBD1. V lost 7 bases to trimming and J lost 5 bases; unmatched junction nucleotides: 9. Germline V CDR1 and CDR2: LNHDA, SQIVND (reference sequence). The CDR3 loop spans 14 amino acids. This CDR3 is CASISQGEGTEAFF. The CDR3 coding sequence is TGTGCCAGTATCTCACAGGGGGAAGGTACTGAAGCTTTCTTT.

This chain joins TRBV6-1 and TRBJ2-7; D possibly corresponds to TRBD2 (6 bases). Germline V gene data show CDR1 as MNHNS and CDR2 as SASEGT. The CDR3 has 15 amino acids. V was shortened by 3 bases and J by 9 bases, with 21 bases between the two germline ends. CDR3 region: CASSDLTRMGKGQYF. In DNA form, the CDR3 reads TGTGCCAGCAGTGACTTGACTAGAATGGGCAAGGGGCAGTACTTC.

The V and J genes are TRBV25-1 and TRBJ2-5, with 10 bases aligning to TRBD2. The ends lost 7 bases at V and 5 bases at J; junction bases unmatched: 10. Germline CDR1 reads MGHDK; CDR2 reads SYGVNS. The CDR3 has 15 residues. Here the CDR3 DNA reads TGTGCCAGCACCCCCGGGGGAGCGGGAGGGGAGACCCAGTACTTC. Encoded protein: CASTPGGAGGETQYF.

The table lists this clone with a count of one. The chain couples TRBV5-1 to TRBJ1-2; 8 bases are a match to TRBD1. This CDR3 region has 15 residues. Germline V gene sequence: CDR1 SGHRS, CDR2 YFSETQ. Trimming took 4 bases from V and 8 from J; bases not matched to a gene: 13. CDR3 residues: CASSRSETGVTGYTF. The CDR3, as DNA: TGCGCCAGCAGCCGCTCTGAGACAGGGGTAACAGGCTACACCTTC.

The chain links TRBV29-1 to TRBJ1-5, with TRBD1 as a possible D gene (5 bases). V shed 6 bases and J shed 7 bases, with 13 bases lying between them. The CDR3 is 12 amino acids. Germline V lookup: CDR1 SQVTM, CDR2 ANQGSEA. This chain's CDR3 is CSVGAPGQPQHF. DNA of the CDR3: TGCAGCGTAGGGGCCCCCGGCCAGCCCCAGCATTTT.

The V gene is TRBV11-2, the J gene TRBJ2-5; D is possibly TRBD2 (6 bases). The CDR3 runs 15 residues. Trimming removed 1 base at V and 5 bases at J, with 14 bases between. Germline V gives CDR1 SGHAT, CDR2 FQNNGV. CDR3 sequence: CASSLASGSGETQYF. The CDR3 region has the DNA TGTGCCAGCAGCTTAGCTTCTGGGAGCGGGGAGACCCAGTACTTC.

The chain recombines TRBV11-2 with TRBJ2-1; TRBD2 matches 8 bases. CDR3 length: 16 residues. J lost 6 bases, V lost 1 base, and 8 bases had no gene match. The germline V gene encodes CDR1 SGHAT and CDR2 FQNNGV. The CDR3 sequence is CASSLGAGVTSNEQFF. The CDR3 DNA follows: TGTGCCAGCAGCTTAGGAGCGGGAGTAACTAGCAATGAGCAGTTCTTC.

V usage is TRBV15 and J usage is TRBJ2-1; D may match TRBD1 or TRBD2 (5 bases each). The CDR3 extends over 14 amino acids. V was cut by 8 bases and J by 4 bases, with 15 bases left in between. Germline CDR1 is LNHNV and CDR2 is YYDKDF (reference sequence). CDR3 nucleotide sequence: TGTGCCACCTCAACCGGGACCCAATACAATGAGCAGTTCTTC. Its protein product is CATSTGTQYNEQFF.

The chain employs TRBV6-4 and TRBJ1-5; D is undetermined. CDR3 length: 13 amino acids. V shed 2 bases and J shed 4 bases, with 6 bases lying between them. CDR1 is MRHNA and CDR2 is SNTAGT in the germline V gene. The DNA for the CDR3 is TGTGCCAGCAGTGACGGAGCAAATCAGCCCCAGCATTTT. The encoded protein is CASSDGANQPQHF.

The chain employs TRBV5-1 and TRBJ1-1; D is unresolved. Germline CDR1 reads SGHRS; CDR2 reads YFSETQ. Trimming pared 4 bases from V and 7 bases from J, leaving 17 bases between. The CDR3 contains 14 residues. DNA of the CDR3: TGCGCCAGCAGCCGAACTACCTGGAACCTTGAAGCTTTCTTT. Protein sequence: CASSRTTWNLEAFF.